This TCR beta chain was identified during a study of blood T cells in healthy people across ages. Remarks on this clonotype: Its specificity is unknown.

Healthy Caucasians from Russia aged about 6 to 90 served as donors. Study results and limitations: There was no known CMV status for donors, so expanded clonotype changes were possibly confounded. Observed TCR beta diversity per million T cells went down as age went up. This fall followed a roughly linear course with age.

The CDR3 is 17 residues long. Trimming stripped 0 bases from V and 2 bases from J, with 17 bases between. Germline V gene data show CDR1 as MGHRA and CDR2 as YSYEKL. For the second PCR, which ran for about 6 to 11 cycles, a sample-barcoded 5' primer and a J-beta primer mix were used. Through a template-switch adaptor with 12 random nucleotides, each cDNA molecule received a tag. Each CDR3 protein gets one entry after TCRdb re-called the 5' RACE reads with MiXCR. The sample records some 1.4 million distinct CDR3 sequences, around 39% being singletons. The sample comprised blood. The chain has TRBV4-1 and TRBJ2-7, with a weak D call TRBD2 (5 bases). This receptor was obtained from a woman between 18 and 29 years old in good health. CDR3 in amino acids: CASSQDSPVKLAYEQYF. The CDR3 DNA sequence: TGCGCCAGCAGCCAAGATTCACCCGTTAAACTAGCCTACGAGCAGTACTTC.